Detailed here is one TCR beta chain. Its antigen is still unknown. The CDR3 extends over 13 amino acids. Trimming shortened V by 3 bases and J by 5 bases, and 10 bases separated the two germline ends. This record belongs to a study of T cell responses to AZD1222 COVID-19 vaccine. Study results and limitations: Unmutated variant regions are reportedly targeted by nearly half of spike-specific TCRs. Repertoires in all cases were sampled only once the peak T cell response had passed. It was only 6 or 7 AZD1222 recipients who were seropositive at baseline.

This table comes from immunoSEQ multiplex PCR, and its TCRdb copy is limited to in-frame clones, with some not included. This sample has some 80,000 clones, with 75% to 90% found just once. The TCR comes from an adult in good health. The chain has TRBV12-3 or TRBV12-4 and TRBJ1-2, with D perhaps TRBD1 (6 bases). The sequencing used peripheral blood, collected on day 0 of AZD1222 vaccination. The CDR3 region is CASSFYRGYGYTF. CDR3 DNA: TGTGCCAGCAGTTTTTATAGGGGGTATGGCTACACCTTC.